The 8 T cell receptor beta chains in this list originate from one sample, sequenced in a study of graft-versus-host responses after intestinal transplantation. Some clones are missing from TCRdb's copy, which holds only in-frame ones; the method was immunoSEQ multiplex PCR. The sample has approximately 12,000 clones, over 85% seen once. Specimen: PBMCs, collected approximately 110 days after intestinal transplant. Source of these receptors: a human patient who received an intestinal transplant, so some T cells may come from the graft donor.

As regards this clone: Other DNA sequences in the sample encode the same CDR3. The genes are TRBV5-1 and TRBJ2-7; D is ambiguous. This CDR3 has 11 amino acids. Germline CDR1 reads SGHRS; CDR2 reads YFSETQ. V lost 0 bases and J 7 bases, leaving 5 bases between the germline ends. CDR3 nucleotide sequence: TGCGCCAGCAGCTTGGTGGGAGAGCAGTACTTC. Translating gives CASSLVGEQYF.

The chain carries TRBV19 and TRBJ1-5; TRBD1 might be the D (6 bases). Trimming took 7 bases from V and 0 from J, leaving 13 bases between them. This CDR3 comprises 15 residues. Germline V gene lookup returns CDR1 LNHDA and CDR2 SQIVND (reference sequence). CDR3 residues: CASTRTDYSNQPQHF. The DNA of the CDR3 is TGTGCCAGTACCAGGACAGATTATAGCAATCAGCCCCAGCATTTT.

This clone came up once. This chain uses TRBV2 with TRBJ2-4; no clear D. This CDR3 comprises 16 residues. CDR1 and CDR2 from the germline V gene are SNHLY and FYNNEI. V was cut by 3 bases and J by 0 bases, with 12 bases left in between. The CDR3 region has the DNA TGTGCCAGCAGTGATGCCAGTTTGTTAGCCAAAAACATTCAGTACTTC. Its translation is CASSDASLLAKNIQYF.

This clone appeared once. The chain has TRBV9 and TRBJ2-7, with D uncertain. V lost 0 bases and J lost 1, with 8 bases in between. From germline, CDR1 is SGDLS and CDR2 YYNGEE. This CDR3 region has 14 residues. CDR3 residues: CASSVAGRSYEQYF. For the CDR3, the DNA is TGTGCCAGCAGCGTAGCTGGTAGATCCTACGAGCAGTACTTC.

The chain uses TRBV7-9 and TRBJ2-3; D remains unclear. This CDR3 region has 11 residues. The ends were cut back, 6 bases at V and 6 bases at J, with 7 bases in the middle. Per the germline V gene, CDR1 is SEHNR and CDR2 is FQNEAQ (reference sequence). The DNA of the CDR3 is TGTGCCAGCAGGGTTACGGATACGCAGTATTTT. Amino acids: CASRVTDTQYF.

The chain joins TRBV29-1 to TRBJ1-3; no definite D call. V lost 2 bases and J lost 9, with 14 bases in between. Per germline, CDR1 SQVTM and CDR2 ANQGSEA. The CDR3 is 13 amino acids. The CDR3 here is CSVESPLSSTIYF. The CDR3 DNA is TGCAGCGTTGAATCCCCATTGTCGAGCACCATATATTTT.

The chain employs TRBV5-1 and TRBJ2-3; D unresolved. V was shortened by 3 bases and J by 2 bases, with 13 bases between the two germline ends. The germline CDR1 and CDR2 sequences are SGHRS and YFSETQ. The CDR3 is 15 amino acids. The CDR3 sequence is CASSSTPAITDTQYF. The DNA for the CDR3 is TGCGCCAGCAGCTCAACTCCGGCAATCACAGATACGCAGTATTTT.

The chain employs TRBV5-1 and TRBJ2-5; 12 bases line up with TRBD2. The V gene's germline CDR1 is SGHRS and CDR2 YFSETQ. The CDR3 has 17 amino acids. With 3 bases clipped from V and 5 bases from J, the junction kept 11 bases outside the gene matches. The CDR3 sequence: CASSSHLAGGLVETQYF. Written as DNA, the CDR3 is TGCGCCAGCAGCTCGCACCTAGCGGGAGGGTTGGTGGAGACCCAGTACTTC.